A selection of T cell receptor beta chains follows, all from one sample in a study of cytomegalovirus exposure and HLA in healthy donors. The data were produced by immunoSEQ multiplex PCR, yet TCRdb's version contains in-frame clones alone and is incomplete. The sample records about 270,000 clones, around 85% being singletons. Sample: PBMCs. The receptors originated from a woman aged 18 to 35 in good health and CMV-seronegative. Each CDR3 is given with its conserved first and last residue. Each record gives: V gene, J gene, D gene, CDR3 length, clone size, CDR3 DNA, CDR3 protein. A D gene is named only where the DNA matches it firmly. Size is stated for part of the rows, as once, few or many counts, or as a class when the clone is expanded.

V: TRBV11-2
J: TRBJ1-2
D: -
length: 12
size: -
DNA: TGTGCCAGCAGCTTAGAGCAGTCAGGCTACACCTTC
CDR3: CASSLEQSGYTF

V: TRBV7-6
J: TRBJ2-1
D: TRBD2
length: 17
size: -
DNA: TGTGCCAGCAGCCCCAGGAGCGGGGGGGCATTCTACAATGAGCAGTTCTTC
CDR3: CASSPRSGGAFYNEQFF

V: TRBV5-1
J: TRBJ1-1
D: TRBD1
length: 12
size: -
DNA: TGCGCCAGCAGCCCGGACAGGTTTGAAGCTTTCTTT
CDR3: CASSPDRFEAFF

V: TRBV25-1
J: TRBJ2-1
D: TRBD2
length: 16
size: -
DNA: TGTGCCAGCAGTGACTTGGCTAGCGGGGGGGCGGGTGAGCAGTTCTTC
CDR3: CASSDLASGGAGEQFF

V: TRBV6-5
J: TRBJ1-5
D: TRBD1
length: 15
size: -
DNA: TGTGCCAGCAGTTACATGGACAGGGGCAATCAGCCCCAGCATTTT
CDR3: CASSYMDRGNQPQHF

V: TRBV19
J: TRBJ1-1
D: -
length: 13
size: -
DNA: TGTGCCACCGTTAAGGGAGAACAAACTGAAGCTTTCTTT
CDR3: CATVKGEQTEAFF

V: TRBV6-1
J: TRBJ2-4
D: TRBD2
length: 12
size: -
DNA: TGTGCCAGCACCCTAACGGGGGGGCTACAGTACTTC
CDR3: CASTLTGGLQYF

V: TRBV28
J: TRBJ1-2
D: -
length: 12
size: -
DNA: TGTGCCAGCAGTACCTCAGAGGATGGCTACACCTTC
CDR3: CASSTSEDGYTF

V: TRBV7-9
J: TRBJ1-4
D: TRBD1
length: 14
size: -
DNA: TGTGCCAGCAGCCACGGACAGGCGAATGAAAAACTGTTTTTT
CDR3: CASSHGQANEKLFF

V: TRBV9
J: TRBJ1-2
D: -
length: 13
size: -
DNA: TGTGCCAGCAGAGACAGTTCTAACTATGGCTACACCTTC
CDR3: CASRDSSNYGYTF

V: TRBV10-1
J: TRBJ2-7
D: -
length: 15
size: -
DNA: TGCGCCAGCAGTGGGACCGGGACACCAGCGTACGAGCAGTACTTC
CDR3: CASSGTGTPAYEQYF

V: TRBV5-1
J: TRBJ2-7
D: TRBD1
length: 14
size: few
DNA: TGCGCCAGCAGCCTCGACAGGGATGGCTACGAGCAGTACTTC
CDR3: CASSLDRDGYEQYF

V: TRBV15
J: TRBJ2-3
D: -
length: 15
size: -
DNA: TGTGCCACCAGCACAGGGTTGTGGCTCACAGATACGCAGTATTTT
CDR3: CATSTGLWLTDTQYF

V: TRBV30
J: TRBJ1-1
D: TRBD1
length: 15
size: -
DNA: TGTGCCTGGAGAATGGGGACAGGGGTCACGACTGAAGCTTTCTTT
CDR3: CAWRMGTGVTTEAFF

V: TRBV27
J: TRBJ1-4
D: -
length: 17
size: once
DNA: TGTGCCAGCAGTTTGTTCGGGTCCCGAACAACTAATGAAAAACTGTTTTTT
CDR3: CASSLFGSRTTNEKLFF

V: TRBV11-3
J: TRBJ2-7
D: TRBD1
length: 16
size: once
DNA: TGTGCCAGCAGCCGATACCGGGACAGGGTAGACGGCGAGCAGTACTTC
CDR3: CASSRYRDRVDGEQYF

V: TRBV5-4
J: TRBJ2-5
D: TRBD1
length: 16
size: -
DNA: TGTGCCAGCAGCCCTGACTCAATGACAGGGGAAGAGACCCAGTACTTC
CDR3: CASSPDSMTGEETQYF

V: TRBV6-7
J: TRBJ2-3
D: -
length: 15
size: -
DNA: TGTGCCAGCAGTGGAGGGGATGACGGCACAGATACGCAGTATTTT
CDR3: CASSGGDDGTDTQYF

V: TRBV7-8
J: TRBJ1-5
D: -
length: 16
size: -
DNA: TGTGCCAGCAGCTACGGGGGGGCCGGGGGCAATCAGCCCCAGCATTTT
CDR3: CASSYGGAGGNQPQHF

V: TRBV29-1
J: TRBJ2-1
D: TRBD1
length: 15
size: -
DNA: TGCAGCGTTGAAGTCCGACGACAGGGTGGGGATGAGCAGTTCTTC
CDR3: CSVEVRRQGGDEQFF

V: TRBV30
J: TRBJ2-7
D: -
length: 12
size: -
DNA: TGTGCCTGGAGTGTACCTAGGTACGAGCAGTACTTC
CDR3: CAWSVPRYEQYF

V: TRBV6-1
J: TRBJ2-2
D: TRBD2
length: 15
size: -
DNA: TGTGCCAGCGACGAGGGACTAGCGCCCACCGGGGAGCTGTTTTTT
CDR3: CASDEGLAPTGELFF

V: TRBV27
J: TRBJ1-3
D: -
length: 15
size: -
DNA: TGTGCCAGCAGTTTATCGCAAAGCTTAGGAAACACCATATATTTT
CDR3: CASSLSQSLGNTIYF

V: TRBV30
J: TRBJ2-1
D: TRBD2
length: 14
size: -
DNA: TGTGCCTGGGAGGCGACTAGCGGGGGCGGTGAGCAGTTCTTC
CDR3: CAWEATSGGGEQFF

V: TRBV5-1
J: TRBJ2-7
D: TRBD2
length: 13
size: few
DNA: TGCGCCAGCAGCGTAGGACTAGCCTACGAGCAGTACTTC
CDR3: CASSVGLAYEQYF

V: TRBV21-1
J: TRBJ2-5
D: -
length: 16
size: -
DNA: TGTGCCAGCAGCAAAACTCGGACACAGATTCCGGAGACCCAGTACTTC
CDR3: CASSKTRTQIPETQYF

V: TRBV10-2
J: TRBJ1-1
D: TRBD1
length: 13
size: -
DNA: TGCGCCACCTCGGGGACAGGAGGTACTGAAGCTTTCTTT
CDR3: CATSGTGGTEAFF

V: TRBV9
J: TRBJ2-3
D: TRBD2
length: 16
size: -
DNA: TGTGCCAGCAGCGTAGTAGATGGGGGGGGCACAGATACGCAGTATTTT
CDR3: CASSVVDGGGTDTQYF

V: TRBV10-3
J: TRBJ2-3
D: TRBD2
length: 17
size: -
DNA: TGTGCCATCAGCTCTAGCGGGGGGTCCTGGGGGGCAGATACGCAGTATTTT
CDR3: CAISSSGGSWGADTQYF

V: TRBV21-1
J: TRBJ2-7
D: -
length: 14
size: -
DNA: TGTGCCAGCAGCGCCCGGGACATCAATTACGAGCAGTACTTC
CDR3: CASSARDINYEQYF

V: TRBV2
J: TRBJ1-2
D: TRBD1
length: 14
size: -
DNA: TGTGCCAGCAGTGAGAAGCAGGGGGCGGATGGCTACACCTTC
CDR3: CASSEKQGADGYTF

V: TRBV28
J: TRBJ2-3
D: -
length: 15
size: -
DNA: TGTGCCAGCAGTCCCGGGGTGGGTCGCGCAGATACGCAGTATTTT
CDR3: CASSPGVGRADTQYF

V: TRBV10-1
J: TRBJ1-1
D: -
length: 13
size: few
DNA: TGCGCCAGCAGTGTTACCGCGGGGACTGAAGCTTTCTTT
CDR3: CASSVTAGTEAFF

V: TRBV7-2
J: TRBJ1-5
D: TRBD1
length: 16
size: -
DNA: TGTGCCAGCAGTCCACAGGGGGCTCTAAGCAATCAGCCCCAGCATTTT
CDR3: CASSPQGALSNQPQHF

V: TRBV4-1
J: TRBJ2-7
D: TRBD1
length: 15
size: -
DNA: TGCGCCAGCAGCCAAGTGACAGGGGGGTCCTACGAGCAGTACTTC
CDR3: CASSQVTGGSYEQYF

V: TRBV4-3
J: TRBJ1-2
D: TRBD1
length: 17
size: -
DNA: TGCGCCAGCAGCCACCCTGGACAGGGTCGAAGTGTGACTGGCTACACCTTC
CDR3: CASSHPGQGRSVTGYTF

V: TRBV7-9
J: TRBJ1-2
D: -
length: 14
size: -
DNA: TGTGCCAGCAGCTTAACGGGGATTAACTATGGCTACACCTTC
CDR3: CASSLTGINYGYTF

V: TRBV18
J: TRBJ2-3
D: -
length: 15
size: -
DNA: TGTGCCAGCTCACCACCTCGAGGGGGGGCAGATACGCAGTATTTT
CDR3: CASSPPRGGADTQYF

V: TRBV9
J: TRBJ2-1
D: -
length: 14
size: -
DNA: TGTGCCAGCAGCGCCAGGGGTTCCTACAATGAGCAGTTCTTC
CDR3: CASSARGSYNEQFF

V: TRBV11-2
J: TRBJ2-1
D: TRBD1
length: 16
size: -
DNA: TGTGCCAGCAGCTTATGGCAGGGGGCCTCCTACAATGAGCAGTTCTTC
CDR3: CASSLWQGASYNEQFF

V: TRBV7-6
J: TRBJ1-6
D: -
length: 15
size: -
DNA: TGTGCCAGCAGCTTAGGGGAGGGTGCATACTCACCCCTCCACTTT
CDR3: CASSLGEGAYSPLHF

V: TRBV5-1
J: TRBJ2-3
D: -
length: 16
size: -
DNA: TGCGCCAGCAGCTTGGCCCGGAGCGGGAGCACAGATACGCAGTATTTT
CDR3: CASSLARSGSTDTQYF

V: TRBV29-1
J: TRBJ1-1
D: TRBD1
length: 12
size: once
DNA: TGCAGCGGGCGACAGGGGAACACTGAAGCTTTCTTT
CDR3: CSGRQGNTEAFF

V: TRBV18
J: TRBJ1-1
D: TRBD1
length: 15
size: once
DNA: TGTGCCAGCTCACCAATGGAGGGGGCTGACACTGAAGCTTTCTTT
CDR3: CASSPMEGADTEAFF

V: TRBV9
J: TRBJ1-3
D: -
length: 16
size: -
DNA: TGTGCCAGCAGTAGATCGTCGGGGAACTCTGGAAACACCATATATTTT
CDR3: CASSRSSGNSGNTIYF

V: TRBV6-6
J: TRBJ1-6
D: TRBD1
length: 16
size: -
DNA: TGTGCCAGCAGTTACTCTGGACAGGGTGACAATTCACCCCTCCACTTT
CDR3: CASSYSGQGDNSPLHF

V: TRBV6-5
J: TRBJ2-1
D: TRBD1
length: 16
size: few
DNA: TGTGCCAGCAGTTACTACGCAGGGCAGGGGGCCGGTGAGCAGTTCTTC
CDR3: CASSYYAGQGAGEQFF

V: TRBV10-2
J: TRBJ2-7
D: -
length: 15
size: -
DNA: TGCGCCAGCAGTGAAGGCGGGACGGATTCCTACGAGCAGTACTTC
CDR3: CASSEGGTDSYEQYF

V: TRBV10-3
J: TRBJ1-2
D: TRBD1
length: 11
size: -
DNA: TGTGCCACCTCAGGGGGCTATGGCTACACCTTC
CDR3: CATSGGYGYTF

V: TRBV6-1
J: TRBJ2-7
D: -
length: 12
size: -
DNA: TGTGCCAGCACCGTCGCTAGCTACGAGCAGTACTTC
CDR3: CASTVASYEQYF

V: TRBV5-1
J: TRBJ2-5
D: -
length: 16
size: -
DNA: TGCGCCAGCAGCCCCCAAGGTCCAGGGAGGCCAGAGACCCAGTACTTC
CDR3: CASSPQGPGRPETQYF

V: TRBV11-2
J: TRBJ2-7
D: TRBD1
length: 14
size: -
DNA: TGTGCCAGCAGCTCCGGGACAGGGGCCTACGAGCAGTACTTC
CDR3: CASSSGTGAYEQYF

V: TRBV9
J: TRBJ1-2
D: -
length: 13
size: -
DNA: TGTGCCAGCAGCGCCAGGGAATGGGGTGGCTACACCTTC
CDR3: CASSAREWGGYTF

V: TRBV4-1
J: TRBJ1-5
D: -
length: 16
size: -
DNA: TGCGCCAGCAGCCAGCCCGCGGGGAGGAGGAATCAGCCCCAGCATTTT
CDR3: CASSQPAGRRNQPQHF

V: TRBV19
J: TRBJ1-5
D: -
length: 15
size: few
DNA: TGTGCCAGTAGTATTCATGGGGAGGGCAATCAGCCCCAGCATTTT
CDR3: CASSIHGEGNQPQHF

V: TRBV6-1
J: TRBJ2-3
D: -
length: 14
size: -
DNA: TGTGCCAGCAGTGAATGGGGGGTACCGGATACGCAGTATTTT
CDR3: CASSEWGVPDTQYF

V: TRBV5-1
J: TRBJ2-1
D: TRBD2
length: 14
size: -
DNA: TGCGCCAGCAGGGGGAGGGGAGCCTACAATGAGCAGTTCTTC
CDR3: CASRGRGAYNEQFF

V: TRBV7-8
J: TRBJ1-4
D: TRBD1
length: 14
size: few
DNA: TGTGCCAGCAGCGTAACAGGGGGCAATGAAAAACTGTTTTTT
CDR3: CASSVTGGNEKLFF

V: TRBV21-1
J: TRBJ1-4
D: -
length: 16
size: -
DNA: TGTGCCAGCAGCAAAGACGACTTCCTGGCTAATGAAAAACTGTTTTTT
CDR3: CASSKDDFLANEKLFF